A single T cell receptor beta chain is shown here with its context. Its antigen is still unknown. The CDR3 spans 14 residues. The germline gives CDR1 MNHEY, CDR2 SMNVEV (reference sequence). Trimming took 3 bases from V and 2 from J, leaving 7 bases between them. This entry is derived from a study of T cell responses to AZD1222 COVID-19 vaccine. Some clones are missing from TCRdb's copy, which holds only in-frame ones; the method was immunoSEQ multiplex PCR. The repertoire has about 66,000 clones, less than 90% of them found once; the top ten carry roughly 17%. Points from the study as a whole: None of the repertoires were sampled until the peak T cell response had passed. Vaccine-related CD4 TCRs covered spike, predominating at 160-218 and 743-854. A rise in Spike-specific TCR breadth and depth followed two AZD1222 doses.

The source is an adult in good health. This chain links TRBV27 with TRBJ1-4; D ambiguous. Sequenced material: peripheral blood, taken on day 0 of AZD1222 vaccination. The DNA for the CDR3 is TGTGCCAGCAGTTTGGGCGGGACTAATGAAAAACTGTTTTTT. Protein: CASSLGGTNEKLFF.